The T cell receptor beta chain described here comes from a study of OX40 agonist ivuxolimab in advanced cancers. Sequenced by immunoSEQ multiplex PCR; TCRdb stores in-frame clones only, minus some. The sample yields tens of thousands of clones, roughly nine tenths seen once. Overall study findings and caveats: CD4+ and CD8+ T cells in blood underwent clonal expansion by week 6 at 0.1 to 3.0 mg/kg. Mean expanded clone counts were higher in CD8+ than CD4+ T cells.

Peripheral blood came from all dose cohorts at three timepoints. Details on this clone: What it recognizes is unknown.

The sequence came from an adult with an advanced solid tumor such as melanoma, head and neck, liver or kidney cancer. This material consisted of CD4+ or CD8+ T cells sorted from blood, taken in a trial of the OX40 agonist ivuxolimab.

The CDR3 loop reads CASGGLVTDTQYF. The CDR3 coding sequence is TGCGCCAGCGGGGGACTCGTCACAGATACGCAGTATTTT. This rearrangement joins TRBV5-1 to TRBJ2-3; maybe TRBD2 (6 bases). The length of the CDR3 is 13 residues. Trimming pared 7 bases from V and 2 bases from J, leaving 11 bases between. The germline V gene has CDR1 SGHRS and CDR2 YFSETQ.